Below, 3 T cell receptor beta chains from the same sample are listed, as sequenced in a study of PD-L1 blockade in urothelial cancer. Regarding time point: pretreatment peripheral blood. Sequencing was performed with immunoSEQ multiplex PCR; in TCRdb, only in-frame clones are kept and a portion is missing. The repertoire includes about 49,000 clones, 60% to 85% of them detected once, and about 10% sits in the top ten. Sequencing was performed on PBMCs, taken around atezolizumab (anti-PD-L1) treatment. These receptors originate from a man between 65 and 85 years old with urothelial cancer.

This CDR3 reads CASSEDQRESVYNEQFF. The CDR3 nucleotides read TGTGCCAGCAGTGAAGATCAGCGGGAGTCGGTCTACAATGAGCAGTTCTTC. The V call is TRBV6-1, the J call TRBJ2-1; 8 bases agree with TRBD2. The CDR3 totals 17 residues. The V gene end was trimmed by 1 base and the J gene end by 3 bases; junction bases not matched to a gene: 8. CDR1 MNHNS and CDR2 SASEGT come from the germline V gene.

The chain links TRBV6-5 to TRBJ1-1; possible D gene TRBD1, 5 bases. Trimming took 2 bases from V and 1 from J, leaving 8 bases between them. The CDR3 totals 14 residues. Germline CDR1 MNHEY, CDR2 SVGAGI. The CDR3 DNA follows: TGTGCCAGCAGTTACGGACAAACGAACACTGAAGCTTTCTTT. It is translated as CASSYGQTNTEAFF.

This chain joins TRBV28 and TRBJ2-7; the match to TRBD1 covers 7 bases. The CDR3 is 16 residues long. Trimming cost V 4 bases and J 1 base; bases outside gene matches: 10. Germline CDR1 and CDR2: MDHEN and SYDVKM. The CDR3 loop reads CASSSQWTGLSYEQYF. In nucleotides, the CDR3 is TGTGCCAGCAGTTCCCAATGGACAGGTCTGTCCTACGAGCAGTACTTC.